Following are 15 T cell receptor beta chains from one sample sequenced in a study of blood T cell repertoires in COVID-19. Data came from immunoSEQ multiplex PCR; TCRdb stores just in-frame clones and leaves some out. Of some 180,000 clones listed, approximately 80% are singletons. The specimen sequenced was peripheral blood. The receptors originated from a man in his 60s with acute or convalescent COVID-19.

The CDR3: CASRRRGTYNEQFF. As DNA, the CDR3 is TGTGCCAGCAGGAGGCGAGGAACCTACAATGAGCAGTTCTTC. The gene calls are TRBV2 and TRBJ2-1; the D is unclear. The CDR3 is 14 residues long. V gave up 6 bases and J gave up 2 bases, with 11 bases separating them. Germline loops: CDR1 SNHLY, CDR2 FYNNEI.

The rearrangement links TRBV19 to TRBJ1-5, with D perhaps matching TRBD1 (5 bases). Germline CDR1 LNHDA, CDR2 SQIVND (reference sequence). V was pared by 7 bases and J by 3 bases, with 10 bases between. CDR3 size: 13 residues. In DNA, the CDR3 is TGTGCCAGTAACAGCAGGGTCAATCAGCCCCAGCATTTT. This codes for CASNSRVNQPQHF.

J is TRBJ2-7 and V is TRBV19; D perhaps matches TRBD1 (5 bases). Trimming took 5 bases from V and 0 from J, leaving 8 bases between them. Germline CDR1 reads LNHDA; CDR2 reads SQIVND (reference sequence). This CDR3 region has 13 residues. CDR3: CASSPQGSYEQYF. CDR3 nucleotides: TGTGCCAGTAGTCCGCAGGGCTCCTACGAGCAGTACTTC.

The chain has TRBV6-6 and TRBJ1-4; D ambiguous. Trimming removed 2 bases from V and 1 base from J, with 5 bases in between. The CDR3 extends over 14 amino acids. Germline V CDR1 and CDR2: MNHNY, SVGAGI (reference sequence). CDR3 amino acids: CASSYSQTNEKLFF. The CDR3 DNA is TGTGCCAGCAGTTACAGCCAAACTAATGAAAAACTGTTTTTT.

V usage is TRBV5-1 and J usage is TRBJ2-4; unclear D gene. V dropped 0 bases and J dropped 0 bases, with 10 bases sitting between them. The germline gives CDR1 SGHRS, CDR2 YFSETQ. This CDR3 region has 16 residues. CDR3 nucleotides: TGCGCCAGCAGCTTGGAACTACCCCTAGCCAAAAACATTCAGTACTTC. Translation: CASSLELPLAKNIQYF.

In nucleotides, the CDR3 is TGTGCCAGCAGCTTATCGTCAGTTAGCAATCAGCCCCAGCATTTT. Residues: CASSLSSVSNQPQHF. The gene calls are TRBV13 and TRBJ1-5; D is unclear. This CDR3 comprises 15 residues. V dropped 2 bases and J dropped 0 bases, with 8 bases sitting between them. Germline CDR1 and CDR2: PRHDT and FYEKMQ (reference sequence).

As to this clone: The sample has other DNA sequences that encode this CDR3 too. The chain uses TRBV5-1 and TRBJ1-2; TRBD1 agrees at 7 bases. The CDR3 sequence is 14 residues long. Germline loops: CDR1 SGHRS, CDR2 YFSETQ. J gave up 3 bases and V 0 bases, and 2 bases lay outside the gene matches. CDR3 nucleotides: TGCGCCAGCAGCTTGGCAGGGGGTGACTATGGCTACACCTTC. Protein product: CASSLAGGDYGYTF.

This chain links TRBV7-8 with TRBJ2-2; 8 nucleotides agree with TRBD1. J gave up 3 bases and V 5 bases, and 8 bases lay outside the gene matches. The CDR3 runs to 16 residues. Germline V lookup: CDR1 SGHVS, CDR2 FQNEAQ. This CDR3 is CASSAAHRGDTGELFF. CDR3 nucleotide sequence: TGTGCCAGCAGCGCGGCCCACAGGGGGGACACCGGGGAGCTGTTTTTT.

This chain links TRBV10-3 with TRBJ1-5, with TRBD1 matching 8 bases. Germline CDR1 ENHRY, CDR2 SYGVKD. Trimming removed 2 bases from V and 0 bases from J; junction bases left unmatched: 9. The CDR3 is made up of 18 amino acids. CDR3 coding DNA: TGTGCCATCAGTGAGAGGGGGACAGGAGCGTATAGCAATCAGCCCCAGCATTTT. Its protein is CAISERGTGAYSNQPQHF.

V gene TRBV6-1 combines with J gene TRBJ1-1; 9 bases align to TRBD1. Per the germline V gene, CDR1 is MNHNS and CDR2 is SASEGT. This CDR3 has 14 amino acids. Trimming cost V 2 bases and J 7 bases; bases outside gene matches: 5. CDR3 nucleotide sequence: TGTGCCAGCAGTGAAACAGGGGGCTTTGGTGAAGCTTTCTTT. The encoded protein is CASSETGGFGEAFF.

This rearrangement joins TRBV6-5 to TRBJ2-1; D unresolved. The ends were cut back, 5 bases at V and 7 bases at J, with 12 bases in the middle. This CDR3 comprises 13 residues. CDR1 MNHEY and CDR2 SVGAGI come from the germline V gene. CDR3: CASSPSFLNEQFF. The CDR3 nucleotides are TGTGCCAGCAGTCCTAGTTTTTTAAATGAGCAGTTCTTC.

The chain is built from TRBV6-6 and TRBJ1-4; D is perhaps TRBD1 (6 bases). Trimming took 5 bases from V and 3 from J, leaving 25 bases between them. The CDR3 runs to 19 residues. Germline loops: CDR1 MNHNY, CDR2 SVGAGI (reference sequence). The CDR3 nucleotides read TGTGCCAGCAGTCCGAGATTGACAGGCAACCCCTCTGCTAATGAAAAACTGTTTTTT. This gives the protein CASSPRLTGNPSANEKLFF.

The V call is TRBV27, the J call TRBJ1-4; TRBD1 aligns across 7 bases. Trimming removed 0 bases from V and 8 bases from J; junction bases left unmatched: 12. The CDR3 totals 17 residues. CDR1 and CDR2 from the germline V gene are MNHEY and SMNVEV (reference sequence). This CDR3 is CASSLSPWTGSYEKLFF. The CDR3 region has the DNA TGTGCCAGCAGTTTATCGCCCTGGACAGGTTCTTACGAAAAACTGTTTTTT.

The rearrangement joins TRBV20-1 to TRBJ1-2, with 8 nucleotides matching TRBD1. This CDR3 is 11 amino acids long. J gave up 8 bases and V 4 bases, and 3 bases lay outside the gene matches. The germline gives CDR1 DFQATT, CDR2 SNEGSKA (reference sequence). DNA for the CDR3: TGCAGTGCTAAGACAGGGGAGGGCTACACCTTC. Amino acid sequence: CSAKTGEGYTF.

The chain couples TRBV9 to TRBJ1-4; no clear D gene. Germline lookup yields CDR1 SGDLS and CDR2 YYNGEE. The CDR3 runs 17 residues. V was trimmed by 4 bases and J by 0 bases, leaving 16 bases between them. The CDR3 DNA reads as TGTGCCAGCAGCCCAGGTCCAAGTTCTGCAACTAATGAAAAACTGTTTTTT. Its protein is CASSPGPSSATNEKLFF.